This record looks at one T cell receptor beta chain sequence and its context. Its antigen remains unidentified. The TCRbeta library incorporated unique molecular identifiers. TCRdb independently ran MiXCR on the PCR reads; one entry per CDR3 protein. The table shows some 200,000 distinct CDR3 sequences, with 11% occurring only once. The data originate from a study of T-cell reconstitution after alpha-beta-depleted transplantation in children. General observations from the study: After transplant, at about two months, alpha-beta T cells were reportedly derived from several hundred expanded graft clones.

Trimming shortened V by 3 bases and J by 0 bases, and 9 bases separated the two germline ends. The CDR3 sequence is 14 residues long. The V gene's germline CDR1 is SQVTM and CDR2 ANQGSEA. The chain recombines TRBV29-1 with TRBJ2-1, with a possible D match to TRBD2 (6 bases). The material was PBMCs, obtained before TCRalphabeta/CD19-depleted stem cell transplant. This clonotype was sampled from a child under two years old with acute myeloid leukemia, due to receive a stem cell transplant. CDR3 loop: CSVDLGSSYNEQFF. Written as DNA, the CDR3 is TGCAGCGTTGACCTCGGGAGCTCCTACAATGAGCAGTTCTTC.